This T cell receptor (beta chain) stems from a study of neurological immune-mediated disorders. Points from the study as a whole: TCR clonal expansion peaked in HTLV-1-associated myelopathy patients and was lowest in multiple sclerosis patients. When repertoires were grouped phylogenetically, those of 18 of 34 multiple sclerosis patients fell into one related-CDR3 cluster, a possible signature.

Germline loops: CDR1 MNHEY, CDR2 SVGAGI. The CDR3 is 11 amino acids. TCRdb recomputed calls from the 5' RACE reads with MiXCR, one row per CDR3 protein. The repertoire holds 84,000 or so distinct CDR3 sequences, with approximately 4.3% as singletons. At least ten counts were recorded for this clonotype. Its cognate antigen is unknown. At one boundary the junction diverges from the germline segment, which might be a read error. Time point indicated: longitudinal time-point 3. The chain carries TRBV6-5 and TRBJ1-1; no clear D. The TCR originated in a woman aged 55-75 years with multiple sclerosis. The specimen sequenced was PBMCs. CDR3 loop: CARSTSTEAFF. The CDR3 nucleotides read TGTGCCCGCAGCACTAGCACTGAAGCTTTCTTT.